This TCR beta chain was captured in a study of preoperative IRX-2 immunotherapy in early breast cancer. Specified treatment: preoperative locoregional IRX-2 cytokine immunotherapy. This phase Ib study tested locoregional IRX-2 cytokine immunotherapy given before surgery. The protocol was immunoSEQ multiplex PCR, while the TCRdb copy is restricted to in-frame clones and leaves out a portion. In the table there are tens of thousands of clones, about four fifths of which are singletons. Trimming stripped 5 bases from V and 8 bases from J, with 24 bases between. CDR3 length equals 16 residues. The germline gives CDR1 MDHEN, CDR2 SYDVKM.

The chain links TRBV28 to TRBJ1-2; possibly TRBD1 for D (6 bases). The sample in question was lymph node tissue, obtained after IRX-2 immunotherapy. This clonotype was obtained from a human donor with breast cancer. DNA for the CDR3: TGTGCCAGCAGTCTAAATAGCCAAGGACGGACAGAGGGCTACACCTTC. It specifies CASSLNSQGRTEGYTF.